This passage covers 9 T cell receptor beta chains from one sample sequenced in a study of cytomegalovirus exposure and HLA in healthy donors. The study ran its PCR with 60 Vbeta and 13 Jbeta primers. Using immunoSEQ multiplex PCR, the repertoire was profiled, and TCRdb retains in-frame clones only, with some absent. The sample includes 200,000 to 250,000 clones, approximately 79% seen only once; the top ten take roughly 1.6%. Sequencing was carried out using PBMCs. The receptors were sampled from a man aged 50 to 60 in good health and CMV-seronegative.

The chain couples TRBV28 to TRBJ2-7; 10 positions agree with TRBD1. The trim removed 6 bases at V and 2 bases at J, leaving 7 bases unmatched. CDR3 length: 15 amino acids. In germline, CDR1 is MDHEN, CDR2 SYDVKM. CDR3 sequence (DNA): TGTGCCAGCAGCCTCACCGGGACAGGGGCCTACGAGCAGTACTTC. This encodes CASSLTGTGAYEQYF.

This chain connects TRBV5-1 to TRBJ2-7; D remains unclear. The V gene's germline CDR1 is SGHRS and CDR2 YFSETQ. V was clipped by 6 bases and J by 5 bases, with 12 bases between them. This CDR3 region has 12 residues. The CDR3 DNA reads as TGCGCCAGCAACCAGGTTCCCCACGAGCAGTACTTC. Translated, it gives CASNQVPHEQYF.

This chain uses TRBV9 with TRBJ2-2, with D perhaps TRBD1 (6 bases). Trimming removed 3 bases at V and 4 bases at J, with 10 bases between. The germline CDR1 and CDR2 sequences are SGDLS and YYNGEE. The CDR3 runs 14 residues. The CDR3 sequence: CASSAQGPTGELFF. The CDR3 coding sequence is TGTGCCAGCAGCGCCCAGGGGCCCACCGGGGAGCTGTTTTTT.

The J gene is TRBJ2-7, the V gene TRBV5-1; D uncertain. The length of the CDR3 is 13 residues. V dropped 1 base and J dropped 2 bases, with 7 bases sitting between them. Germline V CDR1 and CDR2: SGHRS, YFSETQ. The CDR3 sequence: CASSLSVTYEQYF. DNA of the CDR3: TGCGCCAGCAGCTTGTCCGTAACCTACGAGCAGTACTTC.

The chain recombines TRBV28 with TRBJ1-2; TRBD1 aligns across 7 bases. Looked up from germline, CDR1 is MDHEN and CDR2 is SYDVKM. The CDR3 runs 16 residues. The V gene end was trimmed by 8 bases and the J gene end by 4 bases; junction bases not matched to a gene: 16. In DNA, the CDR3 is TGTGCCAGCTCTGCCCTCTGGACAGGTGTGAGCTATGGCTACACCTTC. This gives the protein CASSALWTGVSYGYTF.

The chain combines TRBV4-2 with TRBJ2-7, with 10 positions matching TRBD2. Looked up from germline, CDR1 is LGHNA and CDR2 is YNFKEQ. Trimming cost V 1 base and J 2 bases; bases outside gene matches: 2. There are 15 residues in the CDR3. CDR3 protein: CASSQATSGTYEQYF. CDR3 bases: TGTGCCAGCAGCCAAGCTACTAGCGGGACCTACGAGCAGTACTTC.

This clone occurred a few times. This chain uses TRBV6-1 with TRBJ2-1; tentatively, D is TRBD1 (5 bases). The CDR3 covers 14 residues. Per germline, CDR1 MNHNS and CDR2 SASEGT. The V and J ends lost 1 base and 9 bases respectively, with 13 bases between them. The CDR3 protein is CASSEDPRVGEQFF. The CDR3 region has the DNA TGTGCCAGCAGTGAAGATCCCAGGGTGGGTGAGCAGTTCTTC.

The rearrangement links TRBV19 to TRBJ2-2; TRBD2 aligns across 10 bases. The CDR3 totals 18 residues. Germline loops: CDR1 LNHDA, CDR2 SQIVND (reference sequence). J lost 1 base, V lost 2 bases, and 7 bases had no gene match. The CDR3 loop is CASSIISGGPENTGELFF. For the CDR3, the DNA is TGTGCCAGTAGTATAATTAGCGGGGGGCCTGAGAACACCGGGGAGCTGTTTTTT.

This chain uses TRBV6-1 with TRBJ1-5; 7 bases are shared with TRBD1. Per the germline V gene, CDR1 is MNHNS and CDR2 is SASEGT. Trimming took 1 base from V and 6 from J; bases not matched to a gene: 12. The CDR3 covers 17 residues. The CDR3 spells CASSEDPTGAGGQPQHF. In DNA, the CDR3 is TGTGCCAGCAGTGAAGATCCTACAGGGGCAGGAGGTCAGCCCCAGCATTTT.